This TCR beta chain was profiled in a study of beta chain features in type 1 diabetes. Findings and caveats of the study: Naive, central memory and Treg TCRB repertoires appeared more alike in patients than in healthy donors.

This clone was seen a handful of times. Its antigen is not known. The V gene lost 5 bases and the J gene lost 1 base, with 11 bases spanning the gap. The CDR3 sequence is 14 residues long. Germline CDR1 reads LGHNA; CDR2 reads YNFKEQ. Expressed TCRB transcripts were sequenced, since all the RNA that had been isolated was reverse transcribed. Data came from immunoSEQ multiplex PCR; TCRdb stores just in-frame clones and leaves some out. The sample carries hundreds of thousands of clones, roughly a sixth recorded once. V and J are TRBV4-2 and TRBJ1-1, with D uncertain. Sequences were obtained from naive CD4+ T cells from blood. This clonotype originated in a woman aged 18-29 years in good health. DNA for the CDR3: TGTGCCAGCAGCACCCAGGACGGGAACACTGAAGCTTTCTTT. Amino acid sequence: CASSTQDGNTEAFF.